Listed below are T cell receptor beta chains from one sample, sequenced in a study of spatial heterogeneity in lung cancer. From the 5' RACE reads, TCRdb called clonotypes with MiXCR, one entry per CDR3 protein. The sample consists of about 36,000 distinct CDR3 sequences, around 5.2% of them appearing once. The sample here was PBMCs, taken at surgery. Every receptor here comes from a female donor with early-stage non-small cell lung cancer. Each CDR3 is given with its conserved first and last residue. The D gene is left open where the match is weak. Expanded clones are given a class, and other clones once, few, many or no size at all.

clone size,CDR3 length,D gene,V gene,J gene,CDR3 protein,CDR3 DNA
few,15,TRBD2,TRBV6-4,TRBJ2-3,CASSDSGAGGLTQYF,TGTGCCAGCAGTGACTCAGGAGCGGGGGGGCTCACGCAGTATTTT
many,15,TRBD1,TRBV5-1,TRBJ2-3,CASSWGTGGTDTQYF,TGCGCCAGCAGCTGGGGGACAGGGGGGACAGATACGCAGTATTTT
many,16,TRBD2,TRBV6-1,TRBJ2-3,CASSEQGLAGTDTQYF,TGTGCCAGCAGTGAACAGGGACTAGCGGGCACAGATACGCAGTATTTT
few,14,TRBD1,TRBV15,TRBJ1-1,CATSSRGQGTEAFF,TGTGCCACCAGCTCTCGAGGACAGGGAACTGAAGCTTTCTTT
many,11,-,TRBV28,TRBJ2-7,CASRGSYEQYF,TGTGCCAGCAGGGGATCCTACGAGCAGTACTTC
-,14,-,TRBV7-2,TRBJ2-3,CASSKTGLTDTQYF,TGTGCCAGCAGCAAGACAGGCCTCACAGATACGCAGTATTTT
many,15,TRBD2,TRBV2,TRBJ2-3,CASSPTSGSPDTQYF,TGTGCCAGCAGTCCTACTAGCGGGAGTCCAGATACGCAGTATTTT
many,10,-,TRBV29-1,TRBJ1-1,CSVGGTEAFF,TGCAGCGTCGGAGGCACTGAAGCTTTCTTT
-,13,-,TRBV5-1,TRBJ2-7,CASSLNGAYEQYF,TGCGCCAGCAGCTTGAACGGAGCCTACGAGCAGTACTTC
many,14,-,TRBV5-5,TRBJ1-1,CASSPGHLNTEAFF,TGTGCCAGCAGCCCGGGACATCTGAACACTGAAGCTTTCTTT
many,14,TRBD1,TRBV9,TRBJ2-3,CASSATGDPDTQYF,TGTGCCAGCAGCGCCACAGGGGACCCAGATACGCAGTATTTT
-,11,-,TRBV29-1,TRBJ2-1,CSVLFEQRQFF,TGCAGCGTCTTATTCGAACAGAGGCAGTTCTTC
many,15,-,TRBV4-3,TRBJ2-5,CASSQFGRGQETQYF,TGCGCCAGCAGCCAATTCGGCCGGGGCCAAGAGACCCAGTACTTC
many,16,-,TRBV28,TRBJ2-3,CASSFSTGLSTDTQYF,TGTGCCAGCAGTTTCTCCACAGGGCTTAGCACAGATACGCAGTATTTT
many,14,TRBD2,TRBV9,TRBJ2-5,CASSPLSGSETQYF,TGTGCCAGCAGCCCCCTAAGCGGGAGCGAGACCCAGTACTTC
-,15,-,TRBV6-5,TRBJ2-2,CASSDRELNTGELFF,TGTGCCAGCAGCGACCGAGAGCTGAACACCGGGGAGCTGTTTTTT
many,15,-,TRBV11-2,TRBJ1-1,CASSRLGGKNTEAFF,TGTGCCAGCAGCCGCCTTGGGGGGAAGAACACTGAAGCTTTCTTT
many,13,-,TRBV27,TRBJ2-5,CASSFQGAETQYF,TGTGCCAGCAGTTTCCAGGGCGCGGAGACCCAGTACTTC
many,14,-,TRBV7-9,TRBJ1-1,CASSHREDGTEAFF,TGTGCCAGCAGCCACCGGGAAGATGGGACTGAAGCTTTCTTT
many,13,-,TRBV5-1,TRBJ2-5,CASSAGNGETQYF,TGCGCCAGCAGTGCCGGTAATGGGGAGACCCAGTACTTC
-,14,-,TRBV12-2,TRBJ2-3,CASRPPEGRDTQYF,TGTGCAAGTCGCCCCCCGGAGGGGCGCGATACGCAGTATTTT
many,12,-,TRBV29-1,TRBJ2-3,CSVDLGTDTQYF,TGCAGCGTTGACCTTGGCACAGATACGCAGTATTTT
few,14,-,TRBV11-2,TRBJ2-4,CASNLGIAKNIQYF,TGTGCCAGCAACTTGGGGATAGCCAAAAACATTCAGTACTTC
many,16,TRBD1,TRBV7-6,TRBJ2-7,CASSASPGQGFYEQYF,TGTGCCAGCAGCGCTTCCCCGGGACAGGGGTTCTACGAGCAGTACTTC
many,17,TRBD1,TRBV15,TRBJ2-2,CATSGLRTGGQPGELFF,TGTGCCACCAGCGGACTCAGGACAGGGGGCCAACCCGGGGAGCTGTTTTTT
many,15,-,TRBV19,TRBJ1-2,CASSQIGDFNYGYTF,TGTGCCAGTAGTCAGATAGGGGACTTTAACTATGGCTACACCTTC
many,15,-,TRBV15,TRBJ2-1,CATSRVTGVNNEQFF,TGTGCCACCAGCAGAGTTACGGGAGTAAACAATGAGCAGTTCTTC
many,13,-,TRBV29-1,TRBJ1-4,CSVVQGSNEKLFF,TGCAGCGTTGTACAGGGATCCAATGAAAAACTGTTTTTT
many,14,-,TRBV20-1,TRBJ1-5,CSAMTASPNQPQHF,TGCAGTGCCATGACCGCCTCACCCAATCAGCCCCAGCATTTT
many,12,-,TRBV5-1,TRBJ1-1,CASSSRGNRAFF,TGCGCCAGCAGCTCCCGGGGGAATCGAGCTTTCTTT
many,17,-,TRBV6-2/TRBV6-3,TRBJ2-4,CASSDGVIREFKNIQYF,TGTGCCAGCAGTGACGGTGTTATCAGGGAGTTCAAAAACATTCAGTACTTC
many,16,-,TRBV3-1,TRBJ2-3,CASSQGRIAWADTQYF,TGTGCCAGCAGCCAAGGGAGAATAGCGTGGGCAGATACGCAGTATTTT
many,11,-,TRBV20-1,TRBJ2-1,CSAREDNEQFF,TGCAGTGCTAGAGAAGACAATGAGCAGTTCTTC
many,16,-,TRBV20-1,TRBJ2-7,CSARDGGTGGLYEQYF,TGCAGTGCTAGAGATGGAGGGACCGGGGGTCTCTACGAGCAGTACTTC
many,12,-,TRBV20-1,TRBJ1-2,CSVVREERGYTF,TGCAGTGTGGTCAGGGAGGAACGCGGCTACACCTTC
-,12,-,TRBV28,TRBJ2-2,CASRVLTGELFF,TGTGCCAGCAGGGTCCTGACCGGGGAGCTGTTTTTT
many,13,-,TRBV7-2,TRBJ1-1,CASSLVVETEAFF,TGTGCCAGCAGCTTAGTGGTGGAGACTGAAGCTTTCTTT